The source of this T cell receptor (beta chain) is a study of early T cells in non-severe SARS-CoV-2 infection. Study as a whole: Bulk RNA isolated from unsorted whole blood underwent sequencing; chains were not paired.

The germline gives CDR1 KGHSH, CDR2 LQKENI. The CDR3 totals 13 residues. With 7 bases removed from V and 0 bases from J, the gap between germline ends came to 7 bases. Of note for this clonotype: Antigen specificity is unknown.

Notes on the study in general: Comparison of clonotypes with VDJdb favored anti-spike CD8 responses while missing private and CD4 specificities.

Unique molecular identifiers (one per individual cDNA molecule) were attached. TCRdb processed the 5' RACE reads anew with MiXCR; each CDR3 protein has one entry. The top ten hold over 20% of the sample, which has tens of thousands of distinct CDR3 sequences, 5.6% seen once. Sequencing was performed on whole blood. This chain uses TRBV18 with TRBJ1-3, with D uncertain. This TCR derives from an adult who was a healthcare worker with PCR-confirmed SARS-CoV-2 infection or an uninfected control (not recorded which). The CDR3 sequence: CASLESSGNTIYF. The CDR3 DNA follows: TGTGCCAGCTTGGAGAGCTCTGGAAACACCATATATTTT.